The rows below give T cell receptor beta chains drawn from one sample of a study of T cell repertoires in cytomegalovirus infection. Which antigens these TCRs recognize remains unknown. One entry per CDR3 protein results from TCRdb running MiXCR on the reads. The profile shows some 800,000 distinct CDR3 sequences, 32% of them singletons. Sequencing was performed on cultured CD8+ T cells from PBMCs, taken from culture after CMV antigen stimulation. These TCRs come from a human donor in good health (CMV status not recorded). Some clones in this sample may be carry-over from other donors' samples. CDR3s leave out the opening cysteine and the closing phenylalanine or tryptophan.

cdr3_aa,cdr3_length,v_call
ASGSEGYTEAF,11,TRBV7-9
ASSYNFEAF,9,TRBV7-9
ASSLFWAGSSNQPQH,15,TRBV27
ASSLAPSGGHNEQF,14,TRBV7-2
ASTGTGQPQH,10,TRBV6-2/TRBV6-3
ASSYSVAGGLWYEQF,15,TRBV6-5
AIPTRDTVLNGEQF,14,TRBV2
ASSSRYRAKGQQTQY,15,TRBV12-3/TRBV12-4
ASSPTSGPIWGQF,13,TRBV7-2
ASSPSGGSTDTQY,13,TRBV7-9
SANPAGPSATGELF,14,TRBV20-1
ASSLFGTELGNTIY,14,TRBV28
ASSIGLADNNEQF,13,TRBV19
ASSMGQGATDTQY,13,TRBV5-1
ASLFGNTIY,9,TRBV7-2
ASSLREGWGQETQY,14,TRBV12-3/TRBV12-4
ASLRDTSSPNYGYT,14,TRBV6-6
ASSTGGTDTEAF,12,TRBV12-3/TRBV12-4
ASSLATSGGLETQY,14,TRBV7-6
SVEDQRGLSYGYT,13,TRBV29-1
ASSPQGTPYQETQY,14,TRBV9
SARGSVNYGYT,11,TRBV20-1
ASSLTAPYNEQF,12,TRBV12-3/TRBV12-4
ASSLPPRVSNEQF,13,TRBV28
ASSESRNTGELF,12,TRBV10-2
ASSLWANNEQF,11,TRBV7-3
ASSQGMQENTEAF,13,TRBV4-3
ASSYTFGRTDTQY,13,TRBV7-6
ASSLESVTTGYT,12,TRBV7-9
ASSLVDRATYEQY,13,TRBV7-6
ASSTPYREGEQF,12,TRBV12-3/TRBV12-4
ANSSQAGGMETQY,13,TRBV7-2
ASSLGSPSYGYT,12,TRBV12-3/TRBV12-4
ASSAPDRSSYNEQF,14,TRBV5-1
ASSPRSEGEQY,11,TRBV5-1
ASSTWTGEAF,10,TRBV5-1
AILAGTPGSYEQY,13,TRBV10-3
ASSLAGANNQPQH,13,TRBV27